This T cell receptor beta chain emerged from a study of blood T cell dynamics during melanoma immunotherapy. Germline lookup yields CDR1 GTSNPN and CDR2 SVGIG (reference sequence). The germline V and J ends were trimmed by 0 bases and 0 bases, with 7 bases remaining between them. The CDR3 consists of 14 residues. A fixed DNA input of 300 to 350 ng was used per bulk PBMC sample. Some clones are missing from TCRdb's copy, which holds only in-frame ones; the method was immunoSEQ multiplex PCR. The sample shows about 14,000 clones, under 90% of them seen only once. The time point is: pre-treatment baseline. Samples come from before therapy and from week 3 after the first blockade cycle. No patient had earlier systemic cancer treatment, concurrent immunosuppressants, or another active cancer.

The V gene is TRBV30, the J gene TRBJ2-3; D gene unclear. This receptor was identified in a human donor with melanoma. The specimen was blood, collected from a patient treated with checkpoint blockade. DNA for the CDR3: TGTGCCTGGAGTGTCTCTATGAGCACAGATACGCAGTATTTT. Translating gives CAWSVSMSTDTQYF.